The 21 T cell receptor beta chains below all came from one sample that was sequenced in a study of cytomegalovirus exposure and HLA in healthy donors. A multiplex PCR was run with 60 Vbeta primers and 13 Jbeta primers. Method: immunoSEQ multiplex PCR; TCRdb's copy keeps in-frame clones and lacks some. This table holds about 110,000 clones, roughly two thirds found once. The sequencing sample was made of PBMCs. These receptors were obtained from a man between 35 and 55 years old in good health and CMV-seronegative.

The chain links TRBV6-1 to TRBJ1-3, with unresolved D. The CDR3 is 14 residues long. V dropped 2 bases and J dropped 5 bases, with 10 bases sitting between them. Per the germline V gene, CDR1 is MNHNS and CDR2 is SASEGT. The CDR3 sequence: CASSEITERNTIYF. The DNA of the CDR3 is TGTGCCAGCAGTGAAATTACGGAGAGAAACACCATATATTTT.

The chain is built from TRBV19 and TRBJ2-1; 8 nucleotides align to TRBD1. Unmatched junction bases numbered 10, after V lost 5 bases and J lost 10 bases. Germline CDR1 reads LNHDA; CDR2 reads SQIVND (reference sequence). The CDR3 length is 14 residues. CDR3 region: CASSPRPTGDEQFF. Written as DNA, the CDR3 is TGTGCCAGTAGTCCTCGACCGACAGGGGACGAGCAGTTCTTC.

The V gene is TRBV2, the J gene TRBJ1-5; 11 positions match TRBD1. The V and J ends lost 5 bases and 2 bases, in that order; junction bases with no gene match: 5. Germline CDR1 is SNHLY and CDR2 is FYNNEI. The CDR3 extends over 16 amino acids. CDR3 residues: CASSLGTGGGNQPQHF. For the CDR3, the DNA is TGTGCCAGCAGTCTAGGGACAGGGGGAGGCAATCAGCCCCAGCATTTT.

The chain combines TRBV9 with TRBJ1-1; maybe TRBD1 (5 bases). V lost 4 bases, J lost 1 base, and 11 bases lay in between. The CDR3 is 14 amino acids. Germline values: CDR1 SGDLS, CDR2 YYNGEE. The CDR3 here is CASSPPQGNTEAFF. The CDR3 nucleotides are TGTGCCAGCAGCCCCCCCCAGGGGAACACTGAAGCTTTCTTT.

The chain employs TRBV5-4 and TRBJ2-7, with 12 bases that match TRBD2. CDR1 and CDR2 (germline): SGHNT, YYREEE (reference sequence). V trimming: 4 bases; J trimming: 2 bases; junction bases outside the gene matches: 4. This CDR3 spans 15 amino acids. The CDR3 region has the DNA TGTGCCAGCAGCCTGAGGACTAGCGGGACCTACGAGCAGTACTTC. Amino acid sequence: CASSLRTSGTYEQYF.

A few counts support this clone. The chain employs TRBV30 and TRBJ1-4; D is possibly TRBD1 (6 bases). Germline V gives CDR1 GTSNPN, CDR2 SVGIG (reference sequence). This CDR3 is 15 amino acids long. V was cut by 4 bases and J by 3 bases, with 15 bases left in between. This chain's CDR3 is CAWNRQGSANEKLFF. DNA for the CDR3: TGTGCCTGGAACCGTCAGGGGAGTGCTAATGAAAAACTGTTTTTT.

The chain uses TRBV6-4 and TRBJ2-6; TRBD2 agrees at 8 bases. With V trimmed by 4 bases and J by 4 bases, 6 bases remained unmatched. This CDR3 contains 16 residues. Germline V gene data show CDR1 as MRHNA and CDR2 as SNTAGT. The DNA of the CDR3 is TGTGCCAGCAGTGCGGGGGGGGATGGAGGGGCCAACGTCCTGACTTTC. It codes for CASSAGGDGGANVLTF.

The chain couples TRBV5-5 to TRBJ1-2, with 8 positions matching TRBD1. Germline V lookup: CDR1 SGHKS, CDR2 YYEKEE (reference sequence). The CDR3 has 13 residues. Losses at the gene ends were 3 bases for V and 5 bases for J; bases not matched to a gene: 3. Here the CDR3 reads CASSWDRPYGYTF. Written as DNA, the CDR3 is TGTGCCAGCAGCTGGGACAGGCCTTATGGCTACACCTTC.

The rearrangement uses TRBV9 and TRBJ1-2, with a tentative D call TRBD1 (6 bases). The CDR3 is 13 amino acids. V was clipped by 5 bases and J by 1 base, with 9 bases between them. The germline V gene has CDR1 SGDLS and CDR2 YYNGEE. As DNA, the CDR3 is TGTGCCAGCAGTACAGGGATTAACTATGGCTACACCTTC. Its protein is CASSTGINYGYTF. Full variable domain (outside the CDR3, taken from reference TRBV9 and TRBJ1-2): DSGVTQTPKHLITATGQRVTLRCSPRSGDLSVYWYQQSLDQGLQFLIQYYNGEERAKGNILERFSAQQFPDLHSELNLSSLELGDSALYFCASSTGINYGYTFGSGTRLTVV.

J is TRBJ2-2 and V is TRBV19, with D unclear. The germline V and J ends were trimmed by 6 bases and 1 base, with 6 bases remaining between them. CDR1 is LNHDA, CDR2 SQIVND, per germline (reference sequence). CDR3 length: 13 residues. CDR3 sequence (DNA): TGTGCCAGTAGCTATCGGAACACCGGGGAGCTGTTTTTT. This translates into CASSYRNTGELFF.

The chain is built from TRBV7-2 and TRBJ2-7, with 9 bases fitting TRBD2. CDR3 size: 15 residues. Trimming at V came to 4 bases and at J to 2 bases, leaving 6 bases not matched to a gene. Germline-derived CDR1 and CDR2 are SGHTA and FQGNSA. This CDR3 reads CASSYSSGAAYEQYF. The CDR3 nucleotides are TGTGCCAGCAGCTACTCTAGCGGGGCAGCCTACGAGCAGTACTTC.

J is TRBJ1-2 and V is TRBV5-6; 7 bases line up with TRBD1. The germline CDR1 and CDR2 sequences are SGHDT and YYEEEE. CDR3 length: 16 amino acids. J lost 3 bases, V lost 0 bases, and 8 bases had no gene match. For the CDR3, the DNA is TGTGCCAGCAGCTTGGCGATACAGGGGCTTGACTATGGCTACACCTTC. It yields the protein CASSLAIQGLDYGYTF.

The chain recombines TRBV6-6 with TRBJ2-3, with D perhaps matching TRBD2 (6 bases). The germline CDR1 and CDR2 sequences are MNHNY and SVGAGI (reference sequence). There are 14 residues in the CDR3. V was trimmed by 2 bases and J by 4 bases, leaving 10 bases between them. Written as DNA, the CDR3 is TGTGCCAGCAGTTACCTTTCGGGGGCAGATACGCAGTATTTT. It translates to CASSYLSGADTQYF.

The V and J genes are TRBV14 and TRBJ1-1, with D unclear. Trimming left V 0 bases short and J 1 base short, with 3 bases between. Germline lookup yields CDR1 SGHDN and CDR2 FVKESK. This CDR3 spans 13 amino acids. Here the CDR3 reads CASSQDGNTEAFF. The CDR3, as DNA: TGTGCCAGCAGCCAAGACGGGAACACTGAAGCTTTCTTT. The entire variable domain, with the rest obtained from reference TRBV14 and TRBJ1-1, is as follows: EAGVTQFPSHSVIEKGQTVTLRCDPISGHDNLYWYRRVMGKEIKFLLHFVKESKQDESGMPNNRFLAERTGGTYSTLKVQPAELEDSGVYFCASSQDGNTEAFFGQGTRLTVV.

The rearrangement uses TRBV7-2 and TRBJ2-1; 8 nucleotides align to TRBD2. The trim removed 6 bases at V and 4 bases at J, leaving 17 bases unmatched. This CDR3 has 18 amino acids. The V gene's germline CDR1 is SGHTA and CDR2 FQGNSA. The CDR3 loop is CASRWEDGGGRGYNEQFF. CDR3 coding DNA: TGTGCCAGCAGATGGGAGGATGGCGGGGGGAGGGGATACAATGAGCAGTTCTTC.

The chain combines TRBV7-8 with TRBJ1-1, with TRBD1 as a possible D gene (6 bases). Germline V CDR1 and CDR2: SGHVS, FQNEAQ. Trimming took off 3 bases at V and 0 bases at J, with 20 bases between the two ends. The CDR3 spans 18 residues. CDR3 nucleotides: TGTGCCAGCAGCTTTTTAGCCAGGGGAAGAAAATTGAACACTGAAGCTTTCTTT. Residues: CASSFLARGRKLNTEAFF.

This clone was counted once. The V gene is TRBV19, the J gene TRBJ2-7, with TRBD1 matching 9 bases. Germline CDR1 and CDR2: LNHDA and SQIVND (reference sequence). The V and J ends lost 5 bases and 3 bases, in that order; junction bases with no gene match: 5. The CDR3 spans 14 residues. The CDR3 DNA reads as TGTGCCAGTAGTCCGGGACAGGGTTACTACGAGCAGTACTTC. Translating gives CASSPGQGYYEQYF.

This rearrangement joins TRBV10-3 to TRBJ2-1, with 7 bases aligning to TRBD2. This CDR3 has 14 amino acids. Germline CDR1 reads ENHRY; CDR2 reads SYGVKD. With 8 bases clipped from V and 8 bases from J, the junction kept 12 bases outside the gene matches. The CDR3 here is CAIARGVDVDEQFF. For the CDR3, the DNA is TGTGCCATCGCCCGGGGGGTCGATGTAGATGAGCAGTTCTTC.

A single count supports this clone. The chain carries TRBV5-1 and TRBJ2-7; 9 bases fit TRBD1. V lost 4 bases and J lost 2; bases outside the gene matches: 16. The CDR3 sequence is 18 residues long. Germline CDR1 reads SGHRS; CDR2 reads YFSETQ. Here the CDR3 reads CASSPTPRTGVPTYEQYF. CDR3 in DNA: TGCGCCAGCAGCCCGACCCCGCGGACAGGGGTCCCCACCTACGAGCAGTACTTC.

CDR3 nucleotide sequence: TGCGCCAGCAGCCAAACAGGATGGGCAGGGCAAGACTCGAACGGGCAGTACTTC. Encoded protein: CASSQTGWAGQDSNGQYF. The J gene is TRBJ2-7, the V gene TRBV4-1; D possibly corresponds to TRBD1 (5 bases). This CDR3 region has 18 residues. Germline V lookup: CDR1 MGHRA, CDR2 YSYEKL. The germline V and J ends were trimmed by 2 bases and 9 bases, with 29 bases remaining between them.

The chain combines TRBV6-5 with TRBJ2-1; 13 bases are shared with TRBD2. V trimming: 4 bases; J trimming: 10 bases; junction bases outside the gene matches: 4. From germline, CDR1 is MNHEY and CDR2 SVGAGI. This CDR3 is built from 14 residues. CDR3 sequence (DNA): TGTGCCAGCAGTTCCGGGACTAGCGGGGTCGAGCAGTTCTTC. Its translation: CASSSGTSGVEQFF.